A single T cell receptor beta chain is shown here with its context. This same CDR3 is encoded by further DNA sequences in the sample. The data belong to a study of blood T cell repertoires in COVID-19. For the study at large: From T cells, B-cell-depleted T cells, or PBMCs came the material, which was cDNA or gDNA.

The authors' processing: How many nucleated cells were present was estimated from reference gene primer amplification. Libraries were prepared by immunoSEQ multiplex PCR; TCRdb keeps only in-frame clonotypes and omits some of them. The DNA was the basis for D and trimming; V, J and clone size are from that table. This sample has 300,000 to 400,000 clones, with 70% to 90% found just once. Participants were aged roughly 18 to 90 years, lived in under 25 US areas, and enrolled virtually. Participants reported their clinical history, and cohort assignment relied on those reports. Trimming at V came to 5 bases and at J to 4 bases, leaving 2 bases not matched to a gene. The length of the CDR3 is 13 residues. Germline CDR1 reads KGHSH; CDR2 reads LQKENI.

The TCR comes from a woman in her 30s with acute COVID-19. The chain recombines TRBV18 with TRBJ2-1, with 7 bases aligning to TRBD1. The sequencing input was PBMCs or T cells enriched from blood (not recorded which). The CDR3 region has the DNA TGTGCCAGCTCAGTACAGGGGTACAATGAGCAGTTCTTC. This sequence encodes CASSVQGYNEQFF.